This paragraph reports one T cell receptor (beta chain). Antigen: not known. The V and J ends lost 5 bases and 4 bases, in that order; junction bases with no gene match: 8. Germline-derived CDR1 and CDR2 are SNHLY and FYNNEI. The CDR3 has 16 amino acids. The repertoire was sequenced with immunoSEQ multiplex PCR; TCRdb's copy has only in-frame clones and lacks some. The sample includes about 69,000 clones, around 82% of them seen just once. This record comes from a study of cytotoxic CD8 clonotypes in ibrutinib-treated CLL. Study observations and caveats: Sustained-remission and progressing patients' sampling times differed. Public clonotypes were rare and shrank or held steady on treatment.

This specimen consisted of PBMCs, obtained at disease progression, from a patient treated with ibrutinib. This sequence originates from a human donor with chronic lymphocytic leukemia. The V and J genes are TRBV2 and TRBJ1-1, with TRBD1 matching over 12 bases. The CDR3 DNA sequence: TGTGCCAGCAGTTACGACCGGGACAGGGGGCTCACTGAAGCTTTCTTT. Its protein is CASSYDRDRGLTEAFF.